One sample yielded the 16 T cell receptor beta chains listed below, sequenced in a study of T cell responses to AZD1222 COVID-19 vaccine. The data were produced by immunoSEQ multiplex PCR, yet TCRdb's version contains in-frame clones alone and is incomplete. The table includes approximately 140,000 clones, 90% to 95% detected once. The sequencing used peripheral blood, collected on day 0 of AZD1222 vaccination. The receptors were sampled from an adult in good health.

This sequence joins TRBV15 and TRBJ2-5; TRBD2 matches at 8 bases. The CDR3 length is 15 residues. V was pared by 7 bases and J by 4 bases, with 11 bases of the junction left unmatched. Germline-derived CDR1 and CDR2 are LNHNV and YYDKDF (reference sequence). CDR3 in DNA: TGTGCCACCAACCCCCAGCGGGAGCCCCCAGAGACCCAGTACTTC. This sequence encodes CATNPQREPPETQYF.

The chain has TRBV13 and TRBJ1-1; D call uncertain. Trimming shortened V by 5 bases and J by 5 bases, and 12 bases separated the two germline ends. CDR1 is PRHDT and CDR2 is FYEKMQ in the germline V gene (reference sequence). This CDR3 region has 13 residues. The CDR3 reads CASSLRVGTEAFF. CDR3 bases: TGTGCCAGCAGCCTACGTGTGGGGACTGAAGCTTTCTTT.

This rearrangement joins TRBV6-4 to TRBJ2-1, with a weak D call TRBD1 (6 bases). Germline CDR1 is MRHNA and CDR2 is SNTAGT. The CDR3 extends over 13 amino acids. V gave up 2 bases and J gave up 6 bases, with 8 bases separating them. CDR3 DNA sequence: TGTGCCAGCAGTGACGGGGACACCAATGAGCAGTTCTTC. Protein product: CASSDGDTNEQFF.

The rearrangement uses TRBV7-2 and TRBJ2-7; D is tentatively TRBD1 or TRBD2 (5 bases each). The ends were cut back, 1 base at V and 2 bases at J, with 15 bases in the middle. Germline CDR1 reads SGHTA; CDR2 reads FQGNSA. The CDR3 spans 16 residues. In DNA, the CDR3 is TGTGCCAGCAGCTTAGGTATTAGTGGGGGAGCCTACGAGCAGTACTTC. Its translation: CASSLGISGGAYEQYF.

This clone was counted a single time. V gene TRBV6-5 combines with J gene TRBJ1-6; D unresolved. CDR1 MNHEY and CDR2 SVGAGI come from the germline V gene. V shed 0 bases and J shed 7 bases, with 13 bases lying between them. The CDR3 length is 16 residues. DNA of the CDR3: TGTGCCAGCAGTTACTCGGGCGGGGTAGGAAATTCACCCCTCCACTTT. It is translated as CASSYSGGVGNSPLHF.

The rearrangement uses TRBV7-2 and TRBJ1-5, with D unclear. V was cut by 2 bases and J by 0 bases, with 5 bases left in between. CDR3 length equals 14 residues. Germline V gene sequence: CDR1 SGHTA, CDR2 FQGNSA. CDR3 amino acids: CASSLPASNQPQHF. In nucleotides, the CDR3 is TGTGCCAGCAGCTTACCTGCTAGCAATCAGCCCCAGCATTTT.

The chain combines TRBV6-2 or TRBV6-3 with TRBJ1-5, with a weak D call TRBD1 (5 bases). Germline V lookup: CDR1 MNHEY, CDR2 SVGEGT. This CDR3 has 17 amino acids. V lost 6 bases and J lost 7, with 25 bases in between. CDR3 sequence reads: CASSLSTNRGSVQPQHF. Written as DNA, the CDR3 is TGTGCCAGCAGCCTCTCGACCAATCGGGGGTCGGTCCAGCCCCAGCATTTT.

This clone appeared once. The V gene is TRBV11-3, the J gene TRBJ2-7; 7 bases line up with TRBD1. With 5 bases clipped from V and 2 bases from J, the junction kept 3 bases outside the gene matches. The CDR3 is 13 amino acids. Germline V lookup: CDR1 SGHNT, CDR2 YENEEA. The CDR3 region is CASSRGQAYEQYF. Written as DNA, the CDR3 is TGTGCCAGCAGCCGAGGACAGGCCTACGAGCAGTACTTC.

The chain uses TRBV7-6 and TRBJ1-3; D gene unclear. The CDR3 totals 14 residues. Germline-derived CDR1 and CDR2 are SGHVS and FNYEAQ. The V end was cut by 1 base, the J end by 6 bases, with 10 bases between. The CDR3 nucleotides are TGTGCCAGCAGCTTAGTCGCGGATACAAACACCATATATTTT. It translates to CASSLVADTNTIYF.

There are a few counts of this clone. The V and J genes are TRBV7-2 and TRBJ2-7; possibly TRBD2 for D (5 bases). Germline CDR1 and CDR2: SGHTA and FQGNSA. V was cut by 1 base and J by 5 bases, with 9 bases left in between. CDR3 length equals 13 residues. The CDR3 bases are TGTGCCAGCAGCTTAGGGACGAGGGACGAGCAGTACTTC. It codes for CASSLGTRDEQYF. Variable domain in full (rest from reference TRBV7-2 and TRBJ2-7): GAGVSQSPSNKVTEKGKDVELRCDPISGHTALYWYRQSLGQGLEFLIYFQGNSAPDKSGLPSDRFSAERTGGSVSTLTIQRTQQEDSAVYLCASSLGTRDEQYFGPGTRLTVT.

The CDR3 nucleotides read TGTGCCAGCAGCGTAACGGGGGTCCAAGAGACCCAGTACTTC. Encoded protein: CASSVTGVQETQYF. The gene calls are TRBV9 and TRBJ2-5; perhaps TRBD2 as D (6 bases). With 1 base removed from V and 1 base from J, the gap between germline ends came to 8 bases. This CDR3 is 14 amino acids long. Germline lookup yields CDR1 SGDLS and CDR2 YYNGEE.

CDR3 region: CASTVAGRNTDTQYF. CDR3 DNA: TGTGCCAGCACCGTAGCGGGGAGAAACACAGATACGCAGTATTTT. The gene calls are TRBV6-5 and TRBJ2-3; 8 nucleotides agree with TRBD2. Germline CDR1 MNHEY, CDR2 SVGAGI. The CDR3 totals 15 residues. J gave up 2 bases and V 7 bases, and 8 bases lay outside the gene matches.

This clone came up once. The rearrangement joins TRBV9 to TRBJ1-2; D is perhaps TRBD1 (5 bases). V was clipped by 0 bases and J by 7 bases, with 16 bases between them. This CDR3 contains 15 residues. Germline assignment: CDR1 SGDLS and CDR2 YYNGEE. The CDR3 nucleotides are TGTGCCAGCAGCGTAGGGGCTAAGGGACTGGCTGGCTACACCTTC. Protein product: CASSVGAKGLAGYTF. The full variable domain, in which reference TRBV9 and TRBJ1-2 provide the parts outside the CDR3, is DSGVTQTPKHLITATGQRVTLRCSPRSGDLSVYWYQQSLDQGLQFLIQYYNGEERAKGNILERFSAQQFPDLHSELNLSSLELGDSALYFCASSVGAKGLAGYTFGSGTRLTVV.

The gene calls are TRBV28 and TRBJ2-7, with 12 bases that match TRBD2. The J segment lost 4 bases and the V segment lost 7 bases, leaving 5 bases of the junction unmatched. The germline V gene has CDR1 MDHEN and CDR2 SYDVKM. This CDR3 has 14 residues. CDR3 sequence: CASTRLAGVYEQYF. The DNA for the CDR3 is TGTGCCAGCACTCGACTAGCGGGGGTATACGAGCAGTACTTC.

This sequence joins TRBV28 and TRBJ1-3; a weak D match, TRBD1 (5 bases). V was clipped by 3 bases and J by 2 bases, with 11 bases between them. The CDR3 is 15 amino acids. The germline CDR1 and CDR2 sequences are MDHEN and SYDVKM. The CDR3 DNA reads as TGTGCCAGCAGTTTCGGCAGGGCCCCTGGAAACACCATATATTTT. Protein sequence: CASSFGRAPGNTIYF.

The V and J genes are TRBV7-9 and TRBJ1-5; no clear D gene. V was pared by 1 base and J by 6 bases, with 4 bases between. The CDR3 is 12 residues long. In germline, CDR1 is SEHNR, CDR2 FQNEAQ (reference sequence). CDR3 coding DNA: TGTGCCAGCAGCTTAGATACTCAGCCCCAGCATTTT. Protein sequence: CASSLDTQPQHF.